Shown below are 13 T cell receptor beta chains from a single sample sequenced in a study of CD8 T cells in ankylosing spondylitis (dated by TCRdb to the late 2010s). Overall results and qualifications from the work: A TCR beta motif of several highly homologous amino acid variants appeared characteristic of blood from ankylosing spondylitis patients.

What these receptors recognize is not known. The library was built by means of 5' RACE. Reads for this sample came from an Illumina HiSeq 2500. The public sequencing data were trimmed at Q25 with fastp and processed into clonotypes with MiXCR by TCRdb, which kept only in-frame beta chains. Rows merge per CDR3 protein into single entries with the most common DNA and genes. This sample gives more than 400,000 distinct CDR3 sequences in total; about 5.4% of them show up just once. The ten largest clones represent approximately 3.5% of the sample. The specimen was blood, either unsorted or a sorted T cell fraction (not recorded which). These receptors were taken from a male donor with ankylosing spondylitis.

This clonotype was detected ten times or more. V usage is TRBV12-3 or TRBV12-4 and J usage is TRBJ1-4; 8 nucleotides agree with TRBD1. CDR3 length equals 14 residues. V shed 7 bases, J shed 7 bases, and the junction held 8 bases outside the gene matches. This CDR3 reads CASTLDRGGEKLFF. The CDR3, as DNA: TGTGCCAGCACCCTCGACAGGGGAGGTGAAAAACTGTTTTTT.

This clonotype was observed many times. This sequence joins TRBV27 and TRBJ1-1, with a tentative D call TRBD1 (6 bases). Germline loops: CDR1 MNHEY, CDR2 SMNVEV (reference sequence). V shed 5 bases and J shed 3 bases, with 13 bases lying between them. The CDR3 consists of 14 residues. For the CDR3, the DNA is TGTGCCAGCAGTGTGACAGGAGGGTACACTGAAGCTTTCTTT. Amino acids: CASSVTGGYTEAFF.

This clonotype was counted many times. The V and J genes are TRBV7-2 and TRBJ1-4; D call uncertain. CDR1 is SGHTA and CDR2 is FQGNSA in the germline V gene. The CDR3 covers 15 residues. V gave up 6 bases and J gave up 4 bases, with 15 bases separating them. CDR3 protein: CASSLTGSLNEKLFF. The DNA for the CDR3 is TGTGCCAGCAGTCTTACGGGTAGTCTTAATGAAAAACTGTTTTTT.

The chain couples TRBV5-1 to TRBJ2-3; TRBD2 agrees at 10 bases. Per the germline V gene, CDR1 is SGHRS and CDR2 is YFSETQ. Losses at the gene ends were 1 base for V and 6 bases for J; bases not matched to a gene: 5. The CDR3 has 15 amino acids. In DNA, the CDR3 is TGCGCCAGCAGCTTGCCAGCGGGGGGGCCGGATACGCAGTATTTT. Protein sequence: CASSLPAGGPDTQYF.

The chain joins TRBV20-1 to TRBJ2-1; no definite D call. Germline V CDR1 and CDR2: DFQATT, SNEGSKA (reference sequence). The CDR3 consists of 15 residues. The germline V and J ends were trimmed by 2 bases and 6 bases, with 17 bases remaining between them. The CDR3 here is CSARTTVLNFNEQFF. Written as DNA, the CDR3 is TGCAGTGCTAGAACGACCGTCTTGAATTTCAATGAGCAGTTCTTC.

This clonotype appeared a few times. As DNA, the CDR3 is TGTGCCACCAGCAGAGTGCGGGGAGCGGGGAATGAGCAGTTCTTC. Amino acids: CATSRVRGAGNEQFF. This chain connects TRBV15 to TRBJ2-1; TRBD2 matches 7 bases. The germline V gene has CDR1 LNHNV and CDR2 YYDKDF (reference sequence). J gave up 7 bases and V 1 base, and 7 bases lay outside the gene matches. This CDR3 is 15 amino acids long.

This clonotype was seen repeatedly, ten times or more. The rearrangement joins TRBV6-2 or TRBV6-3 to TRBJ2-5, with D perhaps assigned TRBD1 or TRBD2 (5 bases each). The CDR3 covers 18 residues. In germline, CDR1 is MNHEY, CDR2 SVGEGT. V was clipped by 0 bases and J by 2 bases, with 19 bases between them. CDR3 protein: CASSYSYDKPGAQETQYF. The CDR3 DNA reads as TGTGCCAGCAGTTACTCTTATGACAAACCCGGGGCTCAAGAGACCCAGTACTTC.

This clonotype was recorded at least ten times. V is TRBV7-2 and J is TRBJ2-7; 7 bases are shared with TRBD2. Trimming removed 6 bases from V and 7 bases from J; junction bases left unmatched: 6. The CDR3 has 12 amino acids. Germline CDR1 reads SGHTA; CDR2 reads FQGNSA. The CDR3 bases are TGTGCCAGCAGTTTATGGGGGGGGGAGCAGTACTTC. Its protein is CASSLWGGEQYF.

This clonotype was detected many times. V and J are TRBV20-1 and TRBJ2-7, with D perhaps TRBD1 (5 bases). The germline gives CDR1 DFQATT, CDR2 SNEGSKA (reference sequence). The ends were cut back, 0 bases at V and 7 bases at J, with 10 bases in the middle. This CDR3 comprises 12 residues. CDR3 DNA sequence: TGCAGTGCTAGAGAAGGGGCCTGGGAGCAGTACTTC. It encodes CSAREGAWEQYF.

There are a few counts of this clonotype. The V gene is TRBV6-1, the J gene TRBJ1-1; D is perhaps TRBD1 (5 bases). The CDR3 is 14 amino acids. Germline V lookup: CDR1 MNHNS, CDR2 SASEGT. Trimming stripped 6 bases from V and 4 bases from J, with 15 bases between. The DNA for the CDR3 is TGTGCCAGCAGGTGGGGCAGGGAGGCCACTGAAGCTTTCTTT. Its protein product is CASRWGREATEAFF.

The sample holds many counts of this clonotype. V usage is TRBV5-1 and J usage is TRBJ2-6; 7 nucleotides line up with TRBD2. Germline CDR1 reads SGHRS; CDR2 reads YFSETQ. This CDR3 region has 17 residues. J lost 0 bases, V lost 0 bases, and 3 bases had no gene match. CDR3 sequence reads: CASSLVASGSGANVLTF. In DNA form, the CDR3 reads TGCGCCAGCAGCTTGGTCGCTAGCGGCTCTGGGGCCAACGTCCTGACTTTC.

This clonotype was observed at least ten times. The chain employs TRBV7-9 and TRBJ2-7, with 12 bases lining up with TRBD2. With V trimmed by 6 bases and J by 12 bases, 15 bases remained unmatched. Germline V gives CDR1 SEHNR, CDR2 FQNEAQ (reference sequence). There are 15 residues in the CDR3. Written as DNA, the CDR3 is TGTGCCAGCAGTCCGGGAGGACTAGCGGGGCTAAGTATGTACTTC. The encoded protein is CASSPGGLAGLSMYF.

This clonotype was picked up many times. The chain recombines TRBV12-3 or TRBV12-4 with TRBJ2-2, with D perhaps matching TRBD1 (5 bases). The CDR3 spans 14 residues. With 2 bases removed from V and 8 bases from J, the gap between germline ends came to 12 bases. The CDR3 reads CASSLRGPPGELFF. CDR3 DNA sequence: TGTGCCAGCAGTTTAAGGGGCCCTCCTGGGGAGCTGTTTTTT.